These 25 T cell receptor beta chains originate from one sample sequenced in a study of blood T cells in healthy people across ages. It was with a sample-barcoded 5' primer and a J-beta primer mix that a second PCR of roughly 7 to 12 cycles was run. TCRdb analysed the 5' RACE reads with MiXCR anew, one entry per CDR3 protein. The sample has roughly 1.4 million distinct CDR3 sequences; roughly 64% are singletons. Sequences were obtained from blood. The source is a man aged 18 to 30 in good health.

The sample holds a few counts of this clonotype. The chain has TRBV6-5 and TRBJ2-1, with D maybe TRBD2 (5 bases). Trimming shortened V by 5 bases and J by 10 bases, and 15 bases separated the two germline ends. Germline loops: CDR1 MNHEY, CDR2 SVGAGI. This CDR3 spans 13 amino acids. CDR3 protein: CASSPARRGEQFF. Here the CDR3 DNA reads TGTGCCAGCAGTCCCGCCCGACGGGGAGAGCAGTTCTTC.

This clonotype showed up just a few times. The chain carries TRBV7-9 and TRBJ1-2; no reliable D call. The CDR3 runs to 12 residues. V was clipped by 1 base and J by 4 bases, with 4 bases between them. From germline, CDR1 is SEHNR and CDR2 FQNEAQ (reference sequence). The CDR3, as DNA: TGTGCCAGCAGCTTAGTCGTCTATGGCTACACCTTC. Its protein product is CASSLVVYGYTF.

The chain joins TRBV20-1 to TRBJ2-7; 9 bases align to TRBD1. The V gene end was trimmed by 5 bases and the J gene end by 9 bases; junction bases not matched to a gene: 11. Germline lookup yields CDR1 DFQATT and CDR2 SNEGSKA (reference sequence). This CDR3 is built from 13 residues. The CDR3 DNA reads TGCAGTGCTCCCCGGACAGGGGAAAGGAGGCAGTACTTC. It is translated as CSAPRTGERRQYF.

There are a few counts of this clonotype. The rearrangement uses TRBV24-1 and TRBJ2-1; tentative D call: TRBD1 (6 bases). From germline, CDR1 is KGHDR and CDR2 SFDVKD. V dropped 4 bases and J dropped 4 bases, with 10 bases sitting between them. This CDR3 has 14 residues. The CDR3 sequence: CATSDPGQYNEQFF. CDR3 sequence (DNA): TGTGCCACCAGTGACCCCGGACAGTACAATGAGCAGTTCTTC.

The chain combines TRBV4-1 with TRBJ2-7; D may be TRBD1 or TRBD2 (5 bases each). Germline V lookup: CDR1 MGHRA, CDR2 YSYEKL. The CDR3 loop spans 17 amino acids. Trimming removed 3 bases at V and 2 bases at J, with 20 bases between. The CDR3 spells CASSHPFSRDRPYEQYF. Here the CDR3 DNA reads TGCGCCAGCAGCCATCCGTTTTCCCGGGACCGTCCCTACGAGCAGTACTTC.

This clonotype appeared a few times. The genes are TRBV13 and TRBJ2-3; no clear D gene. Germline V lookup: CDR1 PRHDT, CDR2 FYEKMQ (reference sequence). The CDR3 spans 12 residues. Trimming removed 5 bases at V and 0 bases at J, with 3 bases between. The CDR3 sequence is CASSKSTDTQYF. The CDR3 DNA reads TGTGCCAGCAGCAAAAGCACAGATACGCAGTATTTT.

V is TRBV28 and J is TRBJ2-1; 9 nucleotides align to TRBD1. V lost 7 bases to trimming and J lost 10 bases; unmatched junction nucleotides: 14. This CDR3 is built from 15 residues. CDR1 and CDR2 from the germline V gene are MDHEN and SYDVKM. CDR3 region: CASILGQGQRVEQFF. DNA of the CDR3: TGTGCCAGCATTCTAGGACAGGGGCAACGGGTCGAGCAGTTCTTC.

V gene TRBV7-9 combines with J gene TRBJ2-7, with a tentative D call TRBD2 (6 bases). This CDR3 is 16 amino acids long. Germline-derived CDR1 and CDR2 are SEHNR and FQNEAQ (reference sequence). Trimming cost V 5 bases and J 2 bases, with 19 bases left between them. The DNA of the CDR3 is TGTGCCAGCAGCCGCCAGGAGGGGCACTTAACCTACGAGCAGTACTTC. Its translation is CASSRQEGHLTYEQYF.

This clonotype was detected a few times. The rearrangement links TRBV10-2 to TRBJ2-6, with D possibly TRBD2 on 5 matching bases. This CDR3 contains 16 residues. Germline loops: CDR1 WSHSY, CDR2 SAAADI. V was cut by 2 bases and J by 1 base, with 9 bases left in between. The CDR3 nucleotides read TGCGCCAGCAGTGAGAATCGGGATTCTGGGGCCAACGTCCTGACTTTC. This translates into CASSENRDSGANVLTF.

This clonotype was observed a few times. The chain uses TRBV28 and TRBJ2-5; D unresolved. The V gene's germline CDR1 is MDHEN and CDR2 SYDVKM. CDR3 size: 12 residues. V shed 5 bases and J shed 5 bases, with 9 bases lying between them. CDR3 DNA sequence: TGTGCCAGCAGTACCATTCTTGAGACCCAGTACTTC. It translates to CASSTILETQYF.

The chain uses TRBV12-3 or TRBV12-4 and TRBJ2-1, with 12 bases aligning to TRBD2. CDR3 length: 15 residues. With 6 bases clipped from V and 4 bases from J, the junction kept 4 bases outside the gene matches. The CDR3 sequence is CASRLAGGPYNEQFF. The CDR3 DNA sequence: TGTGCCAGCAGGCTAGCGGGAGGGCCGTACAATGAGCAGTTCTTC.

The V gene is TRBV9, the J gene TRBJ2-3, with TRBD2 matching 10 bases. This CDR3 contains 15 residues. V shed 6 bases and J 1 base; nucleotides not matched to a gene: 5. Germline CDR1 is SGDLS and CDR2 is YYNGEE. This CDR3 is CASNNGLAGTDTQYF. For the CDR3, the DNA is TGTGCCAGCAACAATGGACTAGCGGGCACAGATACGCAGTATTTT.

The chain carries TRBV4-2 and TRBJ1-1; D call uncertain. V lost 0 bases and J lost 4, with 12 bases in between. The CDR3 covers 15 residues. Germline loops: CDR1 LGHNA, CDR2 YNFKEQ. The CDR3 DNA sequence: TGTGCCAGCAGCCAAGAACGGGCCGGAGGCACTGAAGCTTTCTTT. Translated: CASSQERAGGTEAFF.

Comments on this clonotype: The junction shows a germline mismatch at one end, possibly a read error. The chain has TRBV11-2 and TRBJ2-5, with 7 bases aligning to TRBD1. CDR1 is SGHAT and CDR2 is FQNNGV in the germline V gene. This CDR3 has 14 residues. CDR3 coding DNA: TGTGCCGGCAGCAAAACAGGGGTAGGAGAGACCCAGTACTTC. As protein: CAGSKTGVGETQYF.

CDR3 loop: CSAQGQTSTSEQYF. In DNA form, the CDR3 reads TGCAGCGCCCAGGGACAGACCTCTACGAGTGAGCAGTACTTC. This chain joins TRBV29-1 and TRBJ2-7; 7 bases are shared with TRBD1. Looked up from germline, CDR1 is SQVTM and CDR2 is ANQGSEA. V shed 7 bases and J 7 bases; nucleotides not matched to a gene: 16. This CDR3 comprises 14 residues.

The V and J genes are TRBV7-6 and TRBJ1-1, with D perhaps TRBD1 (5 bases). This CDR3 has 18 amino acids. The V gene's germline CDR1 is SGHVS and CDR2 FNYEAQ. V was pared by 8 bases and J by 5 bases, with 30 bases between. CDR3 sequence reads: CASFSGNQGHMDETEAFF. The CDR3 nucleotides are TGTGCCAGCTTCTCTGGTAATCAGGGCCACATGGATGAAACTGAAGCTTTCTTT.

V usage is TRBV5-1 and J usage is TRBJ1-6; D perhaps matches TRBD1 (5 bases). V lost 4 bases and J lost 3, with 8 bases in between. Germline CDR1 and CDR2: SGHRS and YFSETQ. This CDR3 is 14 amino acids long. The CDR3 bases are TGCGCCAGCAGCCGGGACGGCTATAATTCACCCCTCCACTTT. It is translated as CASSRDGYNSPLHF.

The chain joins TRBV5-1 to TRBJ2-3; D uncertain. This CDR3 spans 15 amino acids. V lost 0 bases and J lost 0, with 8 bases in between. Germline V gene lookup returns CDR1 SGHRS and CDR2 YFSETQ. The CDR3 is CASSLETPSTDTQYF. DNA of the CDR3: TGCGCCAGCAGCTTGGAGACACCTAGCACAGATACGCAGTATTTT.

The rearrangement uses TRBV7-2 and TRBJ1-2; D not resolved. Germline assignment: CDR1 SGHTA and CDR2 FQGNSA. This CDR3 comprises 12 residues. Trimming shortened V by 0 bases and J by 5 bases, and 4 bases separated the two germline ends. The CDR3 sequence is CASSLAVYGYTF. DNA for the CDR3: TGTGCCAGCAGCTTAGCAGTGTATGGCTACACCTTC.

This chain joins TRBV6-6 and TRBJ1-4; D not certain. Germline loops: CDR1 MNHNY, CDR2 SVGAGI (reference sequence). Trimming took 2 bases from V and 13 from J, leaving 11 bases between them. The CDR3 is 12 amino acids. CDR3 DNA sequence: TGTGCCAGCAGTTACCAAGGCGTATCACTGTTTTTT. It translates to CASSYQGVSLFF.

The CDR3 bases are TGCAGTGCTAGGGGTGGTATGGAACGTGGACAGCCCCAGCATTTT. Its translation: CSARGGMERGQPQHF. The chain joins TRBV20-1 to TRBJ1-5; D is unresolved. Germline lookup yields CDR1 DFQATT and CDR2 SNEGSKA (reference sequence). V was trimmed by 3 bases and J by 7 bases, leaving 19 bases between them. The CDR3 is 15 amino acids.

The rearrangement joins TRBV12-3 or TRBV12-4 to TRBJ1-1; D perhaps matches TRBD1 (5 bases). This CDR3 has 15 residues. Trimming stripped 2 bases from V and 6 bases from J, with 16 bases between. The CDR3 coding sequence is TGTGCCAGCAGTTTATTATCCAGGGTGGGCGCTGAAGCTTTCTTT. Encoded protein: CASSLLSRVGAEAFF.

The J gene is TRBJ1-1, the V gene TRBV20-1; TRBD1 agrees at 8 bases. V lost 5 bases and J lost 8; bases outside the gene matches: 7. The V gene's germline CDR1 is DFQATT and CDR2 SNEGSKA (reference sequence). The CDR3 runs 12 residues. The CDR3 region has the DNA TGCAGTGCTTACAGGGGGAATTGGGAAGCTTTCTTT. Amino acid sequence: CSAYRGNWEAFF.

The V call is TRBV4-3, the J call TRBJ2-4; a weak D match, TRBD2 (6 bases). The germline V gene encodes CDR1 LGHNA and CDR2 YSLEER. V was trimmed by 1 base and J by 9 bases, leaving 22 bases between them. The CDR3 spans 17 residues. The CDR3 DNA reads TGCGCCAGCAGCCAAGTTTTCGCCCCGACTAGGACTGGCATTCAGTACTTC. Protein product: CASSQVFAPTRTGIQYF.

CDR3 residues: CASSRRGMEHEQYF. The CDR3, as DNA: TGTGCCAGCAGTCGGCGGGGGATGGAACACGAGCAGTACTTC. This chain uses TRBV27 with TRBJ2-7, with 7 positions matching TRBD2. Germline V gene sequence: CDR1 MNHEY, CDR2 SMNVEV (reference sequence). Trimming cost V 5 bases and J 5 bases; bases outside gene matches: 9. CDR3 length equals 14 residues.